A single sample gave rise to the 27 T cell receptor beta chains below, sequenced in a study of blood T cell repertoires in COVID-19 (dated by TCRdb to about 2020). Preparation of the library involved the immunoSEQ multiplex PCR assay. TCRdb holds this immuneACCESS table with in-frame rearrangements only. Some clones are missing; in checked studies, unresolved V genes explain under half, and the rest has no known cause. Within this sample are approximately 250,000 clones, with roughly 90% of them counted one time only. The ten largest make up about 2% of the sample. The material sequenced was peripheral blood. The receptors here all came from a man aged 25-40 years who had recovered from COVID-19.

The CDR3 sequence: CASSSPAGDEQYF. CDR3 nucleotide sequence: TGTGCCAGCAGCTCCCCGGCAGGGGACGAGCAGTACTTC. The V and J genes are TRBV7-2 and TRBJ2-7, with a weak D call TRBD1 (6 bases). Germline values: CDR1 SGHTA, CDR2 FQGNSA. V lost 4 bases and J lost 5, with 12 bases in between. The CDR3 is made up of 13 amino acids.

The gene calls are TRBV5-1 and TRBJ1-4, with TRBD1 matching 7 bases. Germline CDR1 is SGHRS and CDR2 is YFSETQ. Trimming at V came to 6 bases and at J to 0 bases, leaving 8 bases not matched to a gene. The CDR3 extends over 16 amino acids. In DNA form, the CDR3 reads TGCGCCAGCACTACTGAGGGGGCAACAACTAATGAAAAACTGTTTTTT. Translated: CASTTEGATTNEKLFF.

The chain uses TRBV5-1 and TRBJ2-1; D might be TRBD2 (6 bases). CDR3 length equals 15 residues. The ends were cut back, 6 bases at V and 5 bases at J, with 18 bases in the middle. Germline CDR1 and CDR2: SGHRS and YFSETQ. CDR3 sequence: CASIGGWGTDNEQFF. The CDR3 DNA reads as TGCGCCAGCATCGGAGGGTGGGGGACTGACAATGAGCAGTTCTTC. Looking up the rest from reference TRBV5-1 and TRBJ2-1 gives the full variable domain: KAGVTQTPRYLIKTRGQQVTLSCSPISGHRSVSWYQQTPGQGLQFLFEYFSETQRNKGNFPGRFSGRQFSNSRSEMNVSTLELGDSALYLCASIGGWGTDNEQFFGPGTRLTVL.

V is TRBV28 and J is TRBJ1-2, with 8 nucleotides matching TRBD1. The ends lost 5 bases at V and 3 bases at J; junction bases unmatched: 11. The germline gives CDR1 MDHEN, CDR2 SYDVKM. The CDR3 has 16 residues. CDR3 in amino acids: CASSRDRPMRDYGYTF. The CDR3 bases are TGTGCCAGCAGTCGGGACAGGCCTATGAGGGACTATGGCTACACCTTC.

This clone was detected once. The J gene is TRBJ2-7, the V gene TRBV21-1; the table's TRBD1 call for D was not verified on the DNA. TRBV21-1 is flagged as a pseudogene. CDR3 length: 16 residues. This chain's CDR3 is CASSPRKRTVSYEQYF. CDR3 nucleotides: TGTGCCAGCAGCCCCCGGAAAAGGACAGTTTCCTACGAGCAGTACTTC.

This chain joins TRBV5-1 and TRBJ2-1, with D possibly being TRBD1 (6 bases). There are 14 residues in the CDR3. V dropped 4 bases and J dropped 2 bases, with 10 bases sitting between them. Germline V gene lookup returns CDR1 SGHRS and CDR2 YFSETQ. In nucleotides, the CDR3 is TGCGCCAGCAGCGGACAGACAGCCTACAATGAGCAGTTCTTC. This codes for CASSGQTAYNEQFF.

The chain joins TRBV7-2 to TRBJ1-2, with TRBD1 matching 11 bases. The CDR3 spans 14 residues. Per the germline V gene, CDR1 is SGHTA and CDR2 is FQGNSA. The J segment lost 4 bases and the V segment lost 6 bases, leaving 4 bases of the junction unmatched. The CDR3 spells CASRYGQGAYGYTF. Here the CDR3 DNA reads TGTGCCAGCAGATATGGACAGGGGGCCTATGGCTACACCTTC.

This clone was observed once. The CDR3 protein is CASSGQGISGANVLTF. In DNA, the CDR3 is TGTGCCAGCAGCGGACAGGGAATATCTGGGGCCAACGTCCTGACTTTC. The V gene is TRBV2, the J gene TRBJ2-6; TRBD1 matches at 8 bases. The trim removed 6 bases at V and 1 base at J, leaving 5 bases unmatched. The CDR3 sequence is 16 residues long. Germline V lookup: CDR1 SNHLY, CDR2 FYNNEI.

The genes are TRBV4-1 and TRBJ1-5, with D possibly matching TRBD1 (5 bases). The CDR3 covers 14 residues. V lost 0 bases and J lost 7, with 10 bases in between. Germline V CDR1 and CDR2: MGHRA, YSYEKL. The CDR3 DNA sequence: TGCGCCAGCAGCCAAGAGGGGGGTGCACAGCCCCAGCATTTT. Translated: CASSQEGGAQPQHF.

The V gene is TRBV6-1, the J gene TRBJ1-5; the D is unclear. The CDR3 has 15 amino acids. Trimming stripped 2 bases from V and 1 base from J, with 9 bases between. Germline CDR1 reads MNHNS; CDR2 reads SASEGT. DNA for the CDR3: TGTGCCAGCAGTGAACGGGTACTCAGCAATCAGCCCCAGCATTTT. It translates to CASSERVLSNQPQHF.

The V and J genes are TRBV2 and TRBJ1-5; 8 nucleotides line up with TRBD1. The CDR3 contains 14 residues. CDR1 and CDR2 from the germline V gene are SNHLY and FYNNEI. V shed 1 base and J 7 bases; nucleotides not matched to a gene: 3. The CDR3 DNA reads as TGTGCCAGCAGTGAAGAGACAGGGGACCAGCCCCAGCATTTT. It is translated as CASSEETGDQPQHF. Full variable domain (rest looked up from reference TRBV2 and TRBJ1-5): EPEVTQTPSHQVTQMGQEVILRCVPISNHLYFYWYRQILGQKVEFLVSFYNNEISEKSEIFDDQFSVERPDGSNFTLKIRSTKLEDSAMYFCASSEETGDQPQHFGDGTRLSIL.

This clone was found a few times. This chain connects TRBV19 to TRBJ2-1; TRBD1 matches 9 bases. The CDR3 covers 13 residues. J lost 7 bases, V lost 9 bases, and 7 bases had no gene match. Germline assignment: CDR1 LNHDA and CDR2 SQIVND (reference sequence). CDR3 in amino acids: CASWAGTGNEQFF. The CDR3 bases are TGTGCCAGCTGGGCCGGGACAGGGAATGAGCAGTTCTTC.

The chain carries TRBV19 and TRBJ1-1; TRBD1 might be the D (5 bases). Germline V CDR1 and CDR2: LNHDA, SQIVND (reference sequence). Trimming took off 6 bases at V and 0 bases at J, with 11 bases between the two ends. The CDR3 loop spans 14 amino acids. The CDR3 reads CASSLWGVNTEAFF. Here the CDR3 DNA reads TGTGCCAGTAGCTTGTGGGGGGTGAACACTGAAGCTTTCTTT.

The chain is built from TRBV6-1 and TRBJ1-2; the match to TRBD1 covers 11 bases. The CDR3 extends over 15 amino acids. Looked up from germline, CDR1 is MNHNS and CDR2 is SASEGT. Trimming removed 1 base from V and 5 bases from J; junction bases left unmatched: 3. The CDR3 loop reads CASSEEGTGGYGYTF. Written as DNA, the CDR3 is TGTGCCAGCAGTGAAGAAGGGACAGGGGGATATGGCTACACCTTC.

The genes are TRBV2 and TRBJ1-6; 8 bases agree with TRBD1. V trimming: 4 bases; J trimming: 0 bases; junction bases outside the gene matches: 2. Germline values: CDR1 SNHLY, CDR2 FYNNEI. The CDR3 is made up of 16 amino acids. DNA of the CDR3: TGTGCCAGCAGTGGACAGGGGAGCTCCTATAATTCACCCCTCCACTTT. This codes for CASSGQGSSYNSPLHF.

The chain couples TRBV9 to TRBJ1-4, with 9 bases that match TRBD1. Germline V gene sequence: CDR1 SGDLS, CDR2 YYNGEE. The CDR3 spans 15 residues. J was trimmed by 8 bases and V by 0 bases; bases with no gene match: 5. CDR3 protein: CASSVAATGGEKLFF. CDR3 coding DNA: TGTGCCAGCAGCGTAGCCGCGACAGGGGGGGAAAAACTGTTTTTT.

V usage is TRBV5-1 and J usage is TRBJ2-7; D gene ambiguous. In germline, CDR1 is SGHRS, CDR2 YFSETQ. V shed 0 bases and J shed 3 bases, with 7 bases lying between them. CDR3 length: 13 residues. In DNA form, the CDR3 reads TGCGCCAGCAGCTTGGCCTACAGCTACGAGCAGTACTTC. Translation gives CASSLAYSYEQYF.

In this sample, this clone turned up a few times. The chain links TRBV24-1 to TRBJ2-3, with 7 bases aligning to TRBD1. The CDR3 length is 15 residues. The V gene end was trimmed by 4 bases and the J gene end by 4 bases; junction bases not matched to a gene: 7. The germline CDR1 and CDR2 sequences are KGHDR and SFDVKD. The DNA of the CDR3 is TGTGCCACCAGTGACTGGGGACAGAGGGCAGATACGCAGTATTTT. Its translation: CATSDWGQRADTQYF.

The rearrangement links TRBV7-9 to TRBJ1-3; a weak D match, TRBD1 (6 bases). Germline V lookup: CDR1 SEHNR, CDR2 FQNEAQ (reference sequence). Trimming shortened V by 5 bases and J by 10 bases, and 15 bases separated the two germline ends. This CDR3 has 13 residues. In DNA, the CDR3 is TGTGCCAGCAGCGCCCCGAGGGGGTCGACCATATATTTT. It codes for CASSAPRGSTIYF.

V is TRBV7-8 and J is TRBJ1-6, with 11 bases aligning to TRBD1. Germline lookup yields CDR1 SGHVS and CDR2 FQNEAQ. This CDR3 region has 15 residues. V lost 5 bases, J lost 8 bases, and 5 bases stayed unmatched. CDR3 sequence (DNA): TGTGCCAGCAGCCGAACGGGACAGGGGGATTCACCCCTCCACTTT. It specifies CASSRTGQGDSPLHF.

The gene calls are TRBV7-9 and TRBJ2-7; tentative D call: TRBD1 (5 bases). This CDR3 has 15 amino acids. Trimming took 3 bases from V and 0 from J, leaving 12 bases between them. Per the germline V gene, CDR1 is SEHNR and CDR2 is FQNEAQ (reference sequence). The CDR3 is CASSLDYRSSYEQYF. The CDR3 DNA follows: TGTGCCAGCAGCTTGGATTACAGGAGCTCCTACGAGCAGTACTTC.

The chain combines TRBV3-1 (or the pseudogene TRBV3-2) with TRBJ2-1, with TRBD2 matching over 9 bases. This CDR3 comprises 20 residues. Trimming at V came to 1 base and at J to 2 bases, leaving 15 bases not matched to a gene. Germline CDR1 is LGHDT and CDR2 is YNNKEL (reference sequence). The DNA of the CDR3 is TGTGCCAGCAGCCAAGGAAGGGCAGTAGCGGGGGCCTTAGCCTACAATGAGCAGTTCTTC. Translated, it gives CASSQGRAVAGALAYNEQFF.

The chain links TRBV9 to TRBJ2-5; possible D gene TRBD1, 5 bases. V lost 2 bases, J lost 2 bases, and 16 bases lay in between. The CDR3 sequence is 16 residues long. Germline lookup yields CDR1 SGDLS and CDR2 YYNGEE. The CDR3 spells CASSVYRGGRQETQYF. Written as DNA, the CDR3 is TGTGCCAGCAGCGTCTATAGGGGTGGACGACAAGAGACCCAGTACTTC.

The chain combines TRBV3-1 (or the pseudogene TRBV3-2) with TRBJ2-5, with 8 bases identical to TRBD2. The CDR3 loop spans 17 amino acids. CDR1 and CDR2 from the germline V gene are LGHDT and YNNKEL (reference sequence). V lost 0 bases to trimming and J lost 2 bases; unmatched junction nucleotides: 8. In DNA form, the CDR3 reads TGTGCCAGCAGCCAAGAATCGCAGCGGGGGATACAAGAGACCCAGTACTTC. This encodes CASSQESQRGIQETQYF.

The chain has TRBV7-8 and TRBJ2-7, with D possibly matching TRBD2 (7 bases). The CDR3 sequence is 14 residues long. The V gene's germline CDR1 is SGHVS and CDR2 FQNEAQ. Trimming pared 6 bases from V and 0 bases from J, leaving 12 bases between. The CDR3 sequence: CASRYREGSYEQYF. The CDR3 region has the DNA TGTGCCAGCAGGTACAGGGAGGGCTCCTACGAGCAGTACTTC.

In this sample, this clone turned up many times. The genes are TRBV19 and TRBJ1-5; 7 positions match TRBD1. CDR1 is LNHDA, CDR2 SQIVND, per germline (reference sequence). The junction had 5 bases not matched to a gene; V was cut back by 3 bases and J by 0 bases. There are 16 residues in the CDR3. CDR3 DNA: TGTGCCAGTAGTATTCAGGGGGATGGTAGCAATCAGCCCCAGCATTTT. Amino acid sequence: CASSIQGDGSNQPQHF.

As for this clone: Other nucleotide sequences in the sample specify the same CDR3. V is TRBV6-5 and J is TRBJ1-2; D remains unclear. The CDR3 is 13 amino acids. The germline V and J ends were trimmed by 2 bases and 8 bases, with 12 bases remaining between them. Germline V gene sequence: CDR1 MNHEY, CDR2 SVGAGI. The DNA for the CDR3 is TGTGCCAGCAGTTACGGGAGGGAACGGGGCTACACCTTC. Its protein is CASSYGRERGYTF.